This is a list of T cell receptor beta chains from one sample in a study of PD-1 blockade in classical Hodgkin lymphoma. TCRdb's table, derived via immunoSEQ multiplex PCR, lists solely in-frame clones and lacks some. The data hold around 50,000 clones, with roughly 80% observed a single time. Sample: peripheral blood mononuclear cells (PBMCs), taken before the fourth cycle of nivolumab. The receptors originated from a human donor with classical Hodgkin lymphoma. Each CDR3 is given with its conserved first and last residue. The D gene is left open where the match is weak. A row's size may be missing; if present it is once, few, many or a size class.

v_call	clone_size	j_call	d_call	cdr3_nt	cdr3_aa
TRBV6-5	NA	TRBJ2-7	TRBD2	TGTGCCAGCAGTCCAGAAGGCGGGAGGGCAGACGAGCAGTACTTC	CASSPEGGRADEQYF
TRBV5-1	NA	TRBJ2-7	NA	TGCGCCAGCAGCTCACAGGGAAGTTCCTACGAGCAGTACTTC	CASSSQGSSYEQYF
TRBV27	NA	TRBJ2-1	NA	TGTGCCAGCAGTTTCTCGCCGACCTACAATGAGCAGTTCTTC	CASSFSPTYNEQFF
TRBV4-1	NA	TRBJ2-1	TRBD2	TGCGCCAGCAGCCAAAGGGCCCTCCTAGCGGCCTCCTACAATGAGCAGTTCTTC	CASSQRALLAASYNEQFF
TRBV19	NA	TRBJ1-2	TRBD1	TGTGCCAGTAGTCCCGGACAGGGGGGCTATGGCTACACCTTC	CASSPGQGGYGYTF
TRBV29-1	NA	TRBJ2-2	TRBD2	TGCAGCGTTGAAGATCTCGGACTAGCGGAGACCGGGGAGCTGTTTTTT	CSVEDLGLAETGELFF
TRBV11-2	NA	TRBJ2-7	NA	TGTGCCAGCAGCTCCGACTACGAGCAGTACTTC	CASSSDYEQYF
TRBV6-1	NA	TRBJ2-7	NA	TGTGCCAGCACCCCACAGCGAAGCGACTACGAGCAGTACTTC	CASTPQRSDYEQYF
TRBV28	NA	TRBJ2-4	NA	TGTGCCAGCAGCCTGACGAGGGTTCTCAAAAACATTCAGTACTTC	CASSLTRVLKNIQYF
TRBV30	NA	TRBJ2-7	NA	TGTGCCTGGAGTGTACTGCAGGGCTACGAGCAGTACTTC	CAWSVLQGYEQYF
TRBV5-1	NA	TRBJ2-6	NA	TGCGCCAGCAGCTTAGGGGGCTCTGGGGCCAACGTCCTGACTTTC	CASSLGGSGANVLTF
TRBV6-1	few	TRBJ2-1	TRBD1	TGTGCCAGCAGTGCCCTCCGGGGACAGGGCAATGAGCAGTTCTTC	CASSALRGQGNEQFF
TRBV18	NA	TRBJ2-5	TRBD2	TGTGCCAGCTCACCATTGACTAGCGGAGAGACCCAGTACTTC	CASSPLTSGETQYF
TRBV6-1	NA	TRBJ2-3	NA	TGTGCCAGCAGCGTTCAGGAGGGGGCTTCTCAGTATTTT	CASSVQEGASQYF
TRBV5-1	NA	TRBJ2-2	NA	TGCGCCAGCAGCTCGGCGGCTACTAGGGCCGGGGAGCTGTTTTTT	CASSSAATRAGELFF
TRBV28	once	TRBJ2-3	NA	TGTGCCAGCACGACTTTCGTAGGGAATACGCAGTATTTT	CASTTFVGNTQYF
TRBV7-2	NA	TRBJ1-3	NA	TGTGCCAGCAGCCGTGCGTTAGCAGGCGGAAACACCATATATTTT	CASSRALAGGNTIYF